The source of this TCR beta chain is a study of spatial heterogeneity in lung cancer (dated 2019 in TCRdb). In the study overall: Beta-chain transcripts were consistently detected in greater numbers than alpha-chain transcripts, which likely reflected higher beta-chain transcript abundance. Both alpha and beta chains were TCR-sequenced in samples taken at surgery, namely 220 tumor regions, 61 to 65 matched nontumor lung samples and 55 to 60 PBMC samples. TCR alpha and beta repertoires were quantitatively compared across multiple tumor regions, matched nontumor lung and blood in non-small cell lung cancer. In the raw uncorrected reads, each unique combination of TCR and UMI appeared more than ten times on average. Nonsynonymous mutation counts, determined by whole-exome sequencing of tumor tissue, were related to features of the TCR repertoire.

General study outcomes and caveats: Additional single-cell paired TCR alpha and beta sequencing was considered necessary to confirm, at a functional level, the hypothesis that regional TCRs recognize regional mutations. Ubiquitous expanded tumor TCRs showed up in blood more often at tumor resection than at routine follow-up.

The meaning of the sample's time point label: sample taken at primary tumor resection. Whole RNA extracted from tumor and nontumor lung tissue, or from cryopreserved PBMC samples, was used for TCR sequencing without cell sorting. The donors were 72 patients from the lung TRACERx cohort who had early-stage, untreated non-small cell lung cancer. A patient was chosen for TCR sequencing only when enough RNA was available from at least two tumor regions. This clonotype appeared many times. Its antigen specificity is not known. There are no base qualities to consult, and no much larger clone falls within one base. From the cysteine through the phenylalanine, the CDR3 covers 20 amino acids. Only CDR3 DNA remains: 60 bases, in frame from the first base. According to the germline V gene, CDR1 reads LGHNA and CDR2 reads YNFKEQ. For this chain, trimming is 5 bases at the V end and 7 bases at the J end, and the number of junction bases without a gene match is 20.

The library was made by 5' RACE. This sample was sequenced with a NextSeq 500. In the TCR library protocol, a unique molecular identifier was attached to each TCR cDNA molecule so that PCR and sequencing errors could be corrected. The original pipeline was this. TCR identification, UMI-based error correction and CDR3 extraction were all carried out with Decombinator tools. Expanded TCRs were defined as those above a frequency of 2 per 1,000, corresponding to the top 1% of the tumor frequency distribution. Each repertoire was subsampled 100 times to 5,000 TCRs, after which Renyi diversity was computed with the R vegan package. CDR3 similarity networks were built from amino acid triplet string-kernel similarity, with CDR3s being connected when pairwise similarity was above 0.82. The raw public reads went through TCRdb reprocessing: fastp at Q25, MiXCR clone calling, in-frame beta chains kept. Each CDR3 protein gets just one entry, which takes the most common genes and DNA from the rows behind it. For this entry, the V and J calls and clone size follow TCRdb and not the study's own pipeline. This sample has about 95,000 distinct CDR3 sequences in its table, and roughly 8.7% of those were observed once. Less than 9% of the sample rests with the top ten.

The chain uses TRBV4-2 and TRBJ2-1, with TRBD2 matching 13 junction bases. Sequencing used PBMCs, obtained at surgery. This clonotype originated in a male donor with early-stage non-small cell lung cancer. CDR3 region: CASSRQGPATSGGARNEQFF. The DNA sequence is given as TGTGCCAGCAGCAGACAGGGGCCCGCCACTAGCGGGGGGGCCAGGAATGAGCAGTTCTTC.